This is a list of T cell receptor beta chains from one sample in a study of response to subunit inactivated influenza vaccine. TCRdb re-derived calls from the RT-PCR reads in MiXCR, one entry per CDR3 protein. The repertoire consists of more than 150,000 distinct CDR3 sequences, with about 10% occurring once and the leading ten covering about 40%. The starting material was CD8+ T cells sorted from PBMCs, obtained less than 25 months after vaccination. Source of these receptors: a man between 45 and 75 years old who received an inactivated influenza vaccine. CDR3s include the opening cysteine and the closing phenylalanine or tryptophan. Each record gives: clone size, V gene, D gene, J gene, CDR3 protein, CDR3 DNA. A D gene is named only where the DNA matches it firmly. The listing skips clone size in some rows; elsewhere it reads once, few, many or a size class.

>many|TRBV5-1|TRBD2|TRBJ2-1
CASSPTSGGYEQFF
TGCGCCAGCAGCCCGACTAGCGGGGGATACGAGCAGTTCTTC
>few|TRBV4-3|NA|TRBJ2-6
CASSQVLQNSGANVLTF
TGCGCCAGCAGCCAAGTTCTCCAGAACTCTGGGGCCAACGTCCTGACTTTC
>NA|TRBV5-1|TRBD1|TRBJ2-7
CASSFRTGAEQYF
TGCGCCAGCAGCTTTCGGACAGGGGCAGAGCAGTACTTC
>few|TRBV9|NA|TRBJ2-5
CASSPRLYKETQYF
TGTGCCAGCAGCCCCCGGTTGTATAAAGAGACCCAGTACTTC
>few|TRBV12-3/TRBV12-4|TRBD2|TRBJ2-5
CASTAGGGRETQYF
TGTGCCAGCACCGCGGGGGGGGGAAGAGAGACCCAGTACTTC
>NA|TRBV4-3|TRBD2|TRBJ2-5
CASSQEATSEYQETQYF
TGCGCCAGCAGCCAAGAAGCCACTAGCGAATACCAAGAGACCCAGTACTTC
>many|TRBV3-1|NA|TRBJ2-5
CASSQGYTNGVETQYF
TGTGCCAGCAGCCAAGGCTATACTAATGGAGTCGAGACCCAGTACTTC
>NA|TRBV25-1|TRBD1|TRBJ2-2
CASSQGASLGGTGELFF
TGTGCCAGCAGCCAGGGGGCCTCCCTGGGCGGCACCGGGGAGCTGTTTTTT
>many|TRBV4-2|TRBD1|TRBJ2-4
CASSQDRQGLENIQYF
TGTGCCAGCAGCCAAGATCGACAGGGCTTAGAAAACATTCAGTACTTC
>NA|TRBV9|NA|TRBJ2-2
CASSVYQGNTGELFF
TGTGCCAGCAGCGTATACCAGGGTAACACCGGGGAGCTGTTTTTT
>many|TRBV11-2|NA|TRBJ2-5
CASSQYGAGAQTQYF
TGTGCCAGCAGCCAATACGGGGCAGGGGCGCAGACCCAGTACTTC
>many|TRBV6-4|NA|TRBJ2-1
CASSEGDNEQFF
TGTGCCAGCAGTGAAGGGGACAATGAGCAGTTCTTC
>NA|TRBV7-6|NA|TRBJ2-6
CASSPQFLLGGANVLTF
TGTGCCAGCAGCCCCCAATTTTTGCTGGGAGGGGCCAACGTCCTGACTTTC
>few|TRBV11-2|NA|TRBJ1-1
CASSHRGGLEAFF
TGTGCCAGCAGCCACCGTGGGGGGCTAGAAGCTTTCTTT
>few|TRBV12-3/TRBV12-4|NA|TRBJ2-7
CASSETGPYEQYF
TGTGCCAGCAGTGAAACAGGGCCCTACGAGCAGTACTTC
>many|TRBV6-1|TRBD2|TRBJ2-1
CASSVGLEVQNEQFF
TGTGCCAGCAGCGTAGGACTAGAAGTTCAGAATGAGCAGTTCTTC
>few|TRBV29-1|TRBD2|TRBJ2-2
CSVEGTSLTGELVF
TGCAGCGTTGAGGGGACTAGTCTCACCGGGGAGCTGGTTTTT
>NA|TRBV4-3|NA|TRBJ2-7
CASSLGIQGAAYEQYF
TGCGCCAGCAGCTTAGGGATACAGGGAGCCGCCTACGAGCAGTACTTC
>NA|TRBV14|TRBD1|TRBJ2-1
CASSPWTGQGNEQFF
TGTGCCAGCAGCCCCTGGACAGGGCAGGGCAATGAGCAGTTCTTC
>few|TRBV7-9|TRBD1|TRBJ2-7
CASSLGQGDEQYF
TGTGCCAGCAGCTTAGGACAGGGAGACGAGCAGTACTTC
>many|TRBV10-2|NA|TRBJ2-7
CASMILGFYEQYF
TGCGCCAGCATGATACTAGGTTTCTACGAGCAGTACTTC
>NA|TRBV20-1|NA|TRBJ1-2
CSALTRPTGYGYTF
TGCAGTGCCCTGACCCGACCGACAGGCTATGGCTACACCTTC
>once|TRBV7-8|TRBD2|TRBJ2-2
CASSSPGTRYGELFF
TGTGCCAGCAGCTCACCCGGGACTAGATACGGGGAGCTGTTTTTT
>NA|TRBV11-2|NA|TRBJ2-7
CASSLDQGGTYEQYF
TGTGCCAGCAGCTTAGATCAGGGGGGGACCTACGAGCAGTACTTC
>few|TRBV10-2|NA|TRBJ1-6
CASRPTELNSPLHF
TGCGCCAGCCGCCCGACAGAACTTAATTCACCCCTCCACTTT
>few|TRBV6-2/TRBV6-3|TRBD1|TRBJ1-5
CASSYGTGPLRPQHF
TGTGCCAGCAGTTATGGGACAGGGCCCTTGCGGCCCCAGCATTTT
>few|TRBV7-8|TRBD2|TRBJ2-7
CASSISSGNTYEQYF
TGTGCCAGCAGCATCAGTAGCGGGAACACCTACGAGCAGTACTTC
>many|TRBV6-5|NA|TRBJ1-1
CASSYSFGGGMNTEAFF
TGTGCCAGCAGTTACTCGTTTGGGGGAGGGATGAACACTGAAGCTTTCTTT
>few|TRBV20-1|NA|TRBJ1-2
CSASPDRLRGGYTF
TGCAGTGCTTCACCTGACAGGCTACGGGGTGGCTACACCTTC
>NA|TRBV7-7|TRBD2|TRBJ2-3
CASSLVAGAGDTQYF
TGTGCTAGCAGCTTAGTAGCGGGGGCCGGGGATACGCAGTATTTT
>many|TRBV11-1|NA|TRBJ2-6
CASSSSVSGNSGANVLTF
TGTGCCAGCAGCTCCTCTGTCTCAGGGAACTCTGGGGCCAACGTCCTGACTTTC
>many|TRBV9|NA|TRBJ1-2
CASSVAPKGSNYGYTF
TGTGCCAGCAGCGTAGCCCCTAAGGGAAGCAACTATGGCTACACCTTC
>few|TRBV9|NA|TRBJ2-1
CASSGEGMIYNEQFF
TGTGCCAGCAGCGGAGAGGGCATGATCTACAATGAGCAGTTCTTC
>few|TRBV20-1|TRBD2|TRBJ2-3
CSARAPLAGHTQYF
TGCAGTGCTAGAGCTCCCCTAGCGGGACATACGCAGTATTTT
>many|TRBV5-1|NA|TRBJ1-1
CASSPSGGTEAFF
TGCGCCAGCAGCCCGAGCGGGGGCACTGAAGCTTTCTTT
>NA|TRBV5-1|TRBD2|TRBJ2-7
CASSLGPLEREFVHYEQYF
TGCGCCAGCAGCTTGGGGCCCTTAGAGCGGGAGTTCGTCCACTACGAGCAGTACTTC
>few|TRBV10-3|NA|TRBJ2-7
CAISESGTYEQYF
TGTGCCATCAGTGAGTCAGGGACCTACGAGCAGTACTTC
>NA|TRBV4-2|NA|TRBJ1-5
CASSQETVRGSNQPQHF
TGTGCCAGCAGCCAAGAAACGGTCAGGGGTAGCAATCAGCCCCAGCATTTT
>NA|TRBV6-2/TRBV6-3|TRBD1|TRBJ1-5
CASSYSVGQGLNQPQHF
TGTGCCAGCAGTTACTCGGTTGGACAGGGCCTCAATCAGCCCCAGCATTTT
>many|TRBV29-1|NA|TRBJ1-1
CSVVVVTDTEAFF
TGCAGCGTTGTAGTGGTGACAGACACTGAAGCTTTCTTT
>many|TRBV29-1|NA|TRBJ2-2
CSVVAETGELFF
TGCAGCGTTGTCGCAGAAACCGGGGAGCTGTTTTTT
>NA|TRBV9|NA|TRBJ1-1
CASSAEMGTEAFF
TGTGCCAGCAGCGCGGAGATGGGAACTGAAGCTTTCTTT
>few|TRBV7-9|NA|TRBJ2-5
CASSSYGETQYF
TGTGCCAGCAGCTCTTACGGCGAGACCCAGTACTTC
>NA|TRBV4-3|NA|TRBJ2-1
CASSQQGGLTNEQFF
TGCGCCAGCAGCCAACAGGGAGGACTTACGAATGAGCAGTTCTTC